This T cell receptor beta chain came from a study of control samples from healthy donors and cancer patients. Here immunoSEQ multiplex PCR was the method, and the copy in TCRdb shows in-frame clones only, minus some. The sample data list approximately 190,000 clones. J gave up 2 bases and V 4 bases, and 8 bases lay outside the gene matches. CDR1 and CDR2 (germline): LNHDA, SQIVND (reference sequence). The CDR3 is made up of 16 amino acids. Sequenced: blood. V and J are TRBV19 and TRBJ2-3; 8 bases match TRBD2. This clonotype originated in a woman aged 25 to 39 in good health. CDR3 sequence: CASSKAGTRYTDTQYF. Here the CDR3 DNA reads TGTGCCAGTAGTAAAGCCGGGACTAGATACACAGATACGCAGTATTTT.